The 21 T cell receptor beta chains below come from one sample, sequenced in a study of tumor-infiltrating lymphocytes in primary liver carcinoma. Researchers generated TCR beta cDNA from roughly 510 ng of total RNA, relying on a constant-region primer. Amplification in three nested multiplex PCR rounds with slightly modified ARM-PCR gave rise to TCR beta libraries. Both of the initial two PCR rounds ran for roughly 11 cycles and employed TRBV1-TRBV30 forward primers alongside a C-beta reverse primer. Each CDR3 protein gets one entry after TCRdb re-called the multiplex PCR reads with MiXCR. The profile shows 300,000 to 400,000 distinct CDR3 sequences, 65% of them singletons. The researchers obtained blood RNA from unsorted whole blood and also extracted germline DNA. Specimen: peripheral blood. Source of these receptors: a middle-aged man with primary liver carcinoma and hepatitis B virus infection.

On this clonotype: It is likely a read error, because the conserved phenylalanine at the end of the CDR3 is missing. Because the CDR3's place on the DNA is in doubt, the DNA is left out and the CDR3 is given as listed by TCRdb. V and J are TRBV11-1 and TRBJ2-5. The CDR3 spans 12 amino acids, including both terminal residues. Germline CDR1 reads SGHAT; CDR2 reads FQDESV (reference sequence). The CDR3 is CAGSPSGETQYI.

For this clonotype: This may arise from a read error, as a much more abundant clone is one base away. The rearrangement joins TRBV5-4 to TRBJ2-1, with a weak D call TRBD1 (6 bases). The CDR3 consists of 15 residues. With 6 bases removed from V and 3 bases from J, the gap between germline ends came to 16 bases. Germline values: CDR1 SGHNT, CDR2 YYREEE (reference sequence). CDR3 in DNA: TGTGCCAGCAAACAACCCCTGGACAGCTACAATGAGCAGTTCTTC. This encodes CASKQPLDSYNEQFF.

This clonotype was counted once. The conserved final phenylalanine or tryptophan is absent from the CDR3, which likely points to a read error. The V and J genes are TRBV11-2 and TRBJ1-1; D possibly corresponds to TRBD1 (6 bases). The CDR3 contains 12 residues. Germline lookup yields CDR1 SGHAT and CDR2 FQNNGV. Trimming took off 6 bases at V and 11 bases at J, with 16 bases between the two ends. CDR3 protein: CASSTQGRFAFY. As DNA, the CDR3 is TGTGCCAGCAGTACACAGGGCAGGTTCGCTTTCTAT.

About this clonotype itself: At one of its ends the junction is not consistent with the germline gene, which may arise from a read error. This chain uses TRBV7-3 with TRBJ2-1; 7 positions agree with TRBD2. CDR1 and CDR2 from the germline V gene are SGHTA and FQGTGA. This CDR3 contains 15 residues. In DNA, the CDR3 is TGTGCCATCAGCTTACCGGGGGGCTCCTACAATGAGCAGTTCTTC. It encodes CAISLPGGSYNEQFF.

This chain joins TRBV28 and TRBJ1-1; 9 bases agree with TRBD1. Germline V CDR1 and CDR2: MDHEN, SYDVKM. The CDR3 runs 14 residues. V shed 6 bases, J shed 5 bases, and the junction held 7 bases outside the gene matches. The CDR3 protein is CASRAGTGPTEAFF. The CDR3 DNA follows: TGTGCCAGCAGGGCCGGGACAGGGCCTACTGAAGCTTTCTTT.

Points on this clonotype: Since a much larger clone is just one base distant, this may be a read error. The chain recombines TRBV12-3 or TRBV12-4 with TRBJ2-1, with D possibly TRBD2 on 6 matching bases. The CDR3 loop spans 14 amino acids. V lost 5 bases to trimming and J lost 10 bases, with 18 bases between them. The CDR3 DNA reads TGTGCCAGCAGTCGCTCCTGGACTACCGAAGAGCAGTTCTTC. It specifies CASSRSWTTEEQFF.

Comment on this clonotype: A read error may produce the germline difference seen at one junction end. The chain recombines TRBV11-3 with TRBJ2-1; 9 bases fit TRBD2. Germline V CDR1 and CDR2: SGHNT, YENEEA. The CDR3 contains 17 residues. CDR3 residues: CTSSLGGLAGRGNEQFF. CDR3 in DNA: TGTACCAGCAGCTTAGGGGGGCTAGCGGGAAGGGGAAATGAGCAGTTCTTC.

This clonotype was seen at least ten times. This chain connects TRBV4-1 to TRBJ2-1, with a possible D match to TRBD2 (6 bases). Trimming cost V 5 bases and J 3 bases, with 11 bases left between them. CDR1 and CDR2 from the germline V gene are MGHRA and YSYEKL. The CDR3 runs 14 residues. The DNA of the CDR3 is TGCGCCAGCAGCAGACTAGAGAACTACAATGAGCAGTTCTTC. Translation: CASSRLENYNEQFF.

This clonotype was found many times. V usage is TRBV4-1 and J usage is TRBJ2-3; 8 bases align to TRBD1. The CDR3 loop spans 16 amino acids. The V and J ends lost 1 base and 4 bases, in that order; junction bases with no gene match: 7. Germline V gives CDR1 MGHRA, CDR2 YSYEKL. CDR3 residues: CASSQGSDRDADTQYF. CDR3 coding DNA: TGCGCCAGCAGCCAAGGATCGGACAGGGACGCAGATACGCAGTATTTT.

This clonotype showed up just once. Relative to the germline gene, one junction end is altered; a read error may explain this. V gene TRBV10-2 combines with J gene TRBJ2-1; 9 bases align to TRBD2. In germline, CDR1 is WSHSY, CDR2 SAAADI. The CDR3 is 15 amino acids. The CDR3 here is CASSETSGSYNGQFF. The DNA of the CDR3 is TGTGCCAGCAGTGAAACTAGCGGGTCCTACAATGGGCAGTTCTTC.

Comment on this clonotype: A much larger clone sits a single nucleotide away, making a read error possible. The chain recombines TRBV6-1 with TRBJ2-7; D assignment may be TRBD1 or TRBD2 (6 bases each). This CDR3 has 12 amino acids. CDR1 and CDR2 from the germline V gene are MNHNS and SASEGT. Trimming left V 7 bases short and J 6 bases short, with 13 bases between. CDR3 bases: TGTGCCAGCATACAGGGAGGCGTCGAGCAGTACTTC. This sequence encodes CASIQGGVEQYF.

This clonotype was observed once. Mismatch with germline at one junction end may stem from a read error. The chain employs TRBV11-2 and TRBJ1-3; D unresolved. CDR1 SGHAT and CDR2 FQNNGV come from the germline V gene. The CDR3 loop spans 15 amino acids. As DNA, the CDR3 is TGTGCCAACACCGTTTCCAGTCTCTCTAGAAACACCATATATTTT. It yields the protein CANTVSSLSRNTIYF. Drawing the rest from reference TRBV11-2 and TRBJ1-3, the complete variable domain is EAGVAQSPRYKIIEKRQSVAFWCNPISGHATLYWYQQILGQGPKLLIQFQNNGVVDDSQLPKDRFSAERLKGVDSTLKIQPAKLEDSAVYLCANTVSSLSRNTIYFGEGSWLTVV.

The chain recombines TRBV11-2 with TRBJ2-1; D is ambiguous. The J call may be mistaken, given a closer DNA end match to TRBJ2-7. This CDR3 comprises 14 residues. In germline, CDR1 is SGHAT, CDR2 FQNNGV. The CDR3 here is CASSSPPGYNEQYF. DNA of the CDR3: TGTGCCAGCAGCTCCCCCCCGGGTTACAATGAGCAGTACTTC.

To note about this clonotype: A read error is likely, as this CDR3 ends without the conserved phenylalanine or tryptophan. No DNA is shown, since the ends of the CDR3 on it are uncertain; the CDR3 is the one TCRdb lists. The chain links TRBV11-2 to TRBJ2-3; the listed D gene, TRBD1, was not tested against the DNA. The CDR3 is 15 amino acids long, termini counted. Germline V gives CDR1 SGHAT, CDR2 FQNNGV. This chain's CDR3 is CASRKDTAGADTRYS.

On this clonotype: Relative to the germline gene, one junction end is altered; a read error may explain this. In nucleotides, the CDR3 is TGTGCAAGCAGCCAAGCTCTGACCGCCGGGGAGCTGCTTTTT. It codes for CASSQALTAGELLF. The chain combines TRBV4-2 with TRBJ2-2; possible D gene TRBD2, 5 bases. Germline CDR1 reads LGHNA; CDR2 reads YNFKEQ. CDR3 length: 14 residues.

For this clonotype: Just one base apart from a much larger clone, this may be a read error. V usage is TRBV12-3 or TRBV12-4 and J usage is TRBJ1-2; D is uncertain. This CDR3 is 15 amino acids long. CDR3 loop: CATSPTDQRDYGYTF. In DNA form, the CDR3 reads TGTGCCACCAGTCCTACAGATCAAAGGGACTATGGCTACACCTTC.

DNA for the CDR3: TGTGCCAGCAGCTTAGATTACAGGGAGAACACTGAAGCTTTCTTT. This encodes CASSLDYRENTEAFF. The chain couples TRBV11-1 to TRBJ1-1, with a weak D call TRBD1 (6 bases). The CDR3 is made up of 15 amino acids. Per germline, CDR1 SGHAT and CDR2 FQDESV (reference sequence). V gave up 1 base and J gave up 1 base, with 10 bases separating them. Supplemented by reference TRBV11-1 and TRBJ1-1, the full variable domain reads EAEVAQSPRYKITEKSQAVAFWCDPISGHATLYWYRQILGQGPELLVQFQDESVVDDSQLPKDRFSAERLKGVDSTLKIQPAELGDSAMYLCASSLDYRENTEAFFGQGTRLTVV.

This clonotype was observed a few times. The chain carries TRBV30 and TRBJ1-4, with 7 positions matching TRBD1. The V gene end was trimmed by 0 bases and the J gene end by 7 bases; junction bases not matched to a gene: 8. Per the germline V gene, CDR1 is GTSNPN and CDR2 is SVGIG (reference sequence). This CDR3 has 15 amino acids. The CDR3 DNA sequence: TGTGCCTGGAGTGTACGTGGAGGGGGCGGTGAAAAACTGTTTTTT. Translated, it gives CAWSVRGGGGEKLFF.

The chain employs TRBV29-1 and TRBJ1-2; D gene unclear. Trimming removed 0 bases at V and 10 bases at J, with 0 bases between. CDR3 size: 8 residues. CDR1 and CDR2 (germline): SQVTM, ANQGSEA. The CDR3: CSVEDYTF. The CDR3 DNA reads TGCAGCGTTGAAGACTACACCTTC.

This clonotype has just a few counts. Just one base apart from a much larger clone, this may be a read error. The genes are TRBV12-3 or TRBV12-4 and TRBJ2-7, with 7 positions matching TRBD1. The CDR3 runs 13 residues. CDR3 nucleotides: TGTGCCGGCAGAGGGGACAGCTCCTACGAGCAGTACTTC. This gives the protein CAGRGDSSYEQYF.

Turning to this clonotype: One end of the junction fails to match germline, which may point to a read error. The rearrangement links TRBV11-2 to TRBJ2-5, with D perhaps TRBD1 or TRBD2 (5 bases each). Looked up from germline, CDR1 is SGHAT and CDR2 is FQNNGV. The CDR3 sequence is 15 residues long. The CDR3 loop is CASSLYHGDGETQYF. The DNA of the CDR3 is TGTGCCAGTAGCTTATATCATGGGGACGGGGAGACCCAGTACTTC.